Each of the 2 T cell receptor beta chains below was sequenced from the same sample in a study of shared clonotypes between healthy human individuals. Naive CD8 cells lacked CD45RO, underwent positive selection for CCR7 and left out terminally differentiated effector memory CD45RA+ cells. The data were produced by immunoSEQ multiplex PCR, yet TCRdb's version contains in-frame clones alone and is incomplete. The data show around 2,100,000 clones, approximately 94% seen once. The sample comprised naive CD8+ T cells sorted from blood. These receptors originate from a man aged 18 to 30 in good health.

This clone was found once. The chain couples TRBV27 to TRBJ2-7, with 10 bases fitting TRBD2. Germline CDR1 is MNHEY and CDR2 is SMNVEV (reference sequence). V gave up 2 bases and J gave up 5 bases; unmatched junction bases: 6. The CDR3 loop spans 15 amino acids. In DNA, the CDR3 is TGTGCCAGCAGTTTAAGGTCAGCGGGAGGGAACGAGCAGTACTTC. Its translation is CASSLRSAGGNEQYF.

For the CDR3, the DNA is TGCGCCAGCAGTGAGCCAACAGGGTTTTCCGTCTACGAGCAGTACTTC. This codes for CASSEPTGFSVYEQYF. J is TRBJ2-7 and V is TRBV10-2; TRBD1 might be the D (6 bases). CDR1 is WSHSY, CDR2 SAAADI, per germline. This CDR3 has 16 amino acids. Between the trimmed V and J ends, which lost 2 bases and 3 bases, there was a span of 17 bases.